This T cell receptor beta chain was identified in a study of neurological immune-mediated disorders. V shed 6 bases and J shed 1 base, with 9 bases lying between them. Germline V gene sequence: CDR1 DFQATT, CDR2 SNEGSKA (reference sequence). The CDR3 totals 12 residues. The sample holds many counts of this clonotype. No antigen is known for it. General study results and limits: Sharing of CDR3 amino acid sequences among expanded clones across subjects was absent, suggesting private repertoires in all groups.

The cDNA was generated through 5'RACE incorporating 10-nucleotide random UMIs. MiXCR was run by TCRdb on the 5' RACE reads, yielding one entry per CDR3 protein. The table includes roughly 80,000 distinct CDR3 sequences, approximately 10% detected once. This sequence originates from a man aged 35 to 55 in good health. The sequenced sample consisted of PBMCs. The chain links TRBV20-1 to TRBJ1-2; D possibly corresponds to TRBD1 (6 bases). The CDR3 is CSADRLNYGYTF. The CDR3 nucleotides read TGCAGTGCCGACAGGCTTAACTATGGCTACACCTTC.